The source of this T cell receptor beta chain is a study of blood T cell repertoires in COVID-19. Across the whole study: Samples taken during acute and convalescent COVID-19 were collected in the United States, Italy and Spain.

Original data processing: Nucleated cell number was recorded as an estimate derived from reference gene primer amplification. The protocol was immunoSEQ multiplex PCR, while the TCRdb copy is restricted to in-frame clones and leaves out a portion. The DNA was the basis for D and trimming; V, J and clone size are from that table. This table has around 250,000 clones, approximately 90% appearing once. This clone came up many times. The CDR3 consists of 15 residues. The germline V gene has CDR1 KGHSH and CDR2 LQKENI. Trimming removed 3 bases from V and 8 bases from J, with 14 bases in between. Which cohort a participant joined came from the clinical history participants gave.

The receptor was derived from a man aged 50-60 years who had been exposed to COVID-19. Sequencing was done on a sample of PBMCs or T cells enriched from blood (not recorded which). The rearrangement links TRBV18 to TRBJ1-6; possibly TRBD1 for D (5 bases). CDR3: CASSPDSGDDSPLHF. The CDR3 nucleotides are TGTGCCAGCTCACCTGATTCGGGGGACGATTCACCCCTCCACTTT.